The 23 T cell receptor beta chains below were found in one sample sequenced in a study of blood T cell repertoires in COVID-19. Here immunoSEQ multiplex PCR was the method, and the copy in TCRdb shows in-frame clones only, minus some. The table has 50,000 to 65,000 clones, approximately 80% seen once; the top ten hold about 6.4%. Sequencing was performed on peripheral blood. Receptors originate from a woman between 45 and 65 years old with active or convalescent COVID-19.

The chain links TRBV27 to TRBJ1-6; TRBD1 matches 7 bases. The germline gives CDR1 MNHEY, CDR2 SMNVEV (reference sequence). After removal of 10 bases from V and 5 bases from J, the junction contained 5 bases not matched to a gene. The CDR3 spans 13 residues. This chain's CDR3 is CATRQGDNSPLHF. For the CDR3, the DNA is TGTGCCACAAGACAGGGCGATAATTCACCCCTCCACTTT.

This clone occurred a few times. The chain is built from TRBV29-1 and TRBJ1-1; TRBD1 matches at 7 bases. Germline CDR1 reads SQVTM; CDR2 reads ANQGSEA. V lost 6 bases and J lost 2; bases outside the gene matches: 6. The CDR3 runs to 13 residues. In DNA form, the CDR3 reads TGCAGCGTGGCGGGACAGCAAAACACTGAAGCTTTCTTT. It encodes CSVAGQQNTEAFF.

J is TRBJ1-1 and V is TRBV19; TRBD1 matches at 9 bases. The CDR3 consists of 14 residues. CDR1 is LNHDA, CDR2 SQIVND, per germline (reference sequence). V was pared by 6 bases and J by 6 bases, with 8 bases of the junction left unmatched. The CDR3, as DNA: TGTGCCAGTAGATTTTTCACAGGGGGCCCTGAAGCTTTCTTT. Translation gives CASRFFTGGPEAFF. Full variable domain (missing parts from reference TRBV19 and TRBJ1-1): DGGITQSPKYLFRKEGQNVTLSCEQNLNHDAMYWYRQDPGQGLRLIYYSQIVNDFQKGDIAEGYSVSREKKESFPLTVTSAQKNPTAFYLCASRFFTGGPEAFFGQGTRLTVV.

The chain carries TRBV21-1 and TRBJ1-1; TRBD1 was called by the table and not checked on the DNA. TRBV21-1 represents a pseudogene. The CDR3 contains 14 residues. CDR3 bases: TGTGCCAGCAGCAACGGCCCAGGGGACACTGAAGCTTTCTTT. It codes for CASSNGPGDTEAFF.

This clone was seen a handful of times. The chain carries TRBV6-2 or TRBV6-3 and TRBJ2-6; perhaps TRBD1 as D (5 bases). CDR3 size: 18 residues. Germline CDR1 MNHEY, CDR2 SVGEGT. Trimming stripped 6 bases from V and 4 bases from J, with 22 bases between. Here the CDR3 reads CASSPGHRLPSGANVLTF. Written as DNA, the CDR3 is TGTGCCAGCAGCCCTGGACATAGGCTTCCTTCGGGGGCCAACGTCCTGACTTTC.

This chain links TRBV30 with TRBJ2-7; 7 bases agree with TRBD1. The germline CDR1 and CDR2 sequences are GTSNPN and SVGIG (reference sequence). The length of the CDR3 is 15 residues. The V segment lost 2 bases and the J segment 0 bases; nucleotides outside the gene matches: 7. The DNA of the CDR3 is TGTGCCTGGAGTAGCAGGGGGTATACCTCCTACGAGCAGTACTTC. Translation gives CAWSSRGYTSYEQYF.

This clone was counted once. This chain connects TRBV28 to TRBJ2-1; 10 nucleotides line up with TRBD2. Per germline, CDR1 MDHEN and CDR2 SYDVKM. This CDR3 spans 16 amino acids. Trimming at V came to 4 bases and at J to 0 bases, leaving 3 bases not matched to a gene. The CDR3 is CASSYPSGSSYNEQFF. DNA of the CDR3: TGTGCCAGCAGTTACCCTAGCGGGAGCTCCTACAATGAGCAGTTCTTC.

This rearrangement joins TRBV6-6 to TRBJ2-1, with TRBD1 matching 11 bases. V shed 7 bases and J 7 bases; nucleotides not matched to a gene: 9. This CDR3 is built from 15 residues. CDR1 MNHNY and CDR2 SVGAGI come from the germline V gene (reference sequence). The CDR3 nucleotides are TGTGCCAGCACCCTCGGACAGGGGGCAAGGAATGAGCAGTTCTTC. Encoded protein: CASTLGQGARNEQFF.

CDR3 coding DNA: TGTGCCAGTAGTATAGTTTATTCAGAGGCAGATACGCAGTATTTT. This encodes CASSIVYSEADTQYF. The chain employs TRBV19 and TRBJ2-3; D is undetermined. The V and J ends lost 1 base and 4 bases respectively, with 12 bases between them. Germline loops: CDR1 LNHDA, CDR2 SQIVND (reference sequence). This CDR3 is 15 amino acids long.

The rearrangement links TRBV5-1 to TRBJ2-7, with 14 bases that match TRBD2. Germline-derived CDR1 and CDR2 are SGHRS and YFSETQ. The CDR3 has 19 residues. V shed 4 bases, J shed 0 bases, and the junction held 12 bases outside the gene matches. This CDR3 reads CASSAFLRTSGRSSYEQYF. For the CDR3, the DNA is TGCGCCAGCAGCGCTTTTCTTCGGACTAGCGGGAGGAGCTCCTACGAGCAGTACTTC. The entire variable domain, with the rest obtained from reference TRBV5-1 and TRBJ2-7, is as follows: KAGVTQTPRYLIKTRGQQVTLSCSPISGHRSVSWYQQTPGQGLQFLFEYFSETQRNKGNFPGRFSGRQFSNSRSEMNVSTLELGDSALYLCASSAFLRTSGRSSYEQYFGPGTRLTVT.

The sample holds one count of this clone. The rearrangement uses TRBV29-1 and TRBJ2-1; D gene unclear. Deletions cut 4 bases from V and 3 bases from J, with 13 bases between. From germline, CDR1 is SQVTM and CDR2 ANQGSEA. The CDR3 is made up of 14 amino acids. The CDR3 protein is CSVVWPSRYNEQFF. CDR3 DNA: TGCAGCGTTGTCTGGCCGTCACGCTACAATGAGCAGTTCTTC.

V and J are TRBV19 and TRBJ1-2; D perhaps matches TRBD1 (6 bases). The germline CDR1 and CDR2 sequences are LNHDA and SQIVND (reference sequence). The CDR3 consists of 14 residues. V lost 7 bases, J lost 6 bases, and 18 bases lay in between. The CDR3 region has the DNA TGTGCCAGTACGCGACTCGGACAGATAAATGGCTACACCTTC. As protein: CASTRLGQINGYTF.

The chain couples TRBV29-1 to TRBJ1-1; D is uncertain. The germline gives CDR1 SQVTM, CDR2 ANQGSEA. V lost 3 bases to trimming and J lost 1 base, with 12 bases between them. The CDR3 is 14 residues long. The CDR3 here is CSVEVRGRNTEAFF. The CDR3 bases are TGCAGCGTTGAGGTACGAGGCAGGAACACTGAAGCTTTCTTT.

Comment on this clone: Other DNA sequences of this sample code for an identical CDR3. This sequence joins TRBV6-6 and TRBJ1-2; 8 nucleotides line up with TRBD1. Germline CDR1 reads MNHNY; CDR2 reads SVGAGI (reference sequence). CDR3 length: 14 amino acids. After removal of 0 bases from V and 8 bases from J, the junction contained 5 bases not matched to a gene. In DNA, the CDR3 is TGTGCCAGCAGTTACTCCGACAGGGGTAGAGGCTACACCTTC. Protein sequence: CASSYSDRGRGYTF.

This chain joins TRBV4-2 and TRBJ2-5; 14 positions agree with TRBD2. V shed 1 base, J shed 5 bases, and the junction held 6 bases outside the gene matches. From germline, CDR1 is LGHNA and CDR2 YNFKEQ. The CDR3 spans 17 residues. CDR3 region: CASSQAGTSGRGETQYF. Written as DNA, the CDR3 is TGTGCCAGCAGCCAAGCGGGGACTAGCGGGAGAGGGGAGACCCAGTACTTC.

The rearrangement links TRBV3-1 (or the pseudogene TRBV3-2) to TRBJ1-3; TRBD1 matches 7 bases. Germline V gene sequence: CDR1 LGHDT, CDR2 YNNKEL (reference sequence). This CDR3 has 14 residues. Trimming at V came to 5 bases and at J to 1 base, leaving 2 bases not matched to a gene. Written as DNA, the CDR3 is TGTGCCAGCAGCTCGGGACAGTCTGGAAACACCATATATTTT. Translating it yields CASSSGQSGNTIYF.

This rearrangement joins TRBV15 to TRBJ1-4, with 10 bases fitting TRBD1. Per germline, CDR1 LNHNV and CDR2 YYDKDF (reference sequence). This CDR3 region has 15 residues. The V segment lost 0 bases and the J segment 6 bases; nucleotides outside the gene matches: 1. Written as DNA, the CDR3 is TGTGCCACCAGCAGAGAGGACAGGGGGGATGAAAAACTGTTTTTT. Protein: CATSREDRGDEKLFF.

The chain recombines TRBV3-1 (or the pseudogene TRBV3-2) with TRBJ2-5; TRBD2 matches 8 bases. This CDR3 is 15 amino acids long. V shed 7 bases and J 2 bases; nucleotides not matched to a gene: 9. CDR1 is LGHDT and CDR2 is YNNKEL in the germline V gene (reference sequence). The chain's CDR3 is CASTPNSGAQETQYF. The CDR3 nucleotides are TGTGCCAGCACCCCAAATAGCGGGGCTCAAGAGACCCAGTACTTC.

V usage is TRBV7-2 and J usage is TRBJ1-2; 8 bases align to TRBD1. Losses at the gene ends were 5 bases for V and 8 bases for J; bases not matched to a gene: 10. The CDR3 runs 14 residues. Germline CDR1 and CDR2: SGHTA and FQGNSA. CDR3 DNA: TGTGCCAGCAGCCCCCAGGGGGCTCGAGGGGGCTACACCTTC. Translated, it gives CASSPQGARGGYTF.

The chain couples TRBV21-1 to TRBJ2-3; whether TRBD2, the table's D call, matches the DNA was not checked. TRBV21-1 is flagged as a pseudogene. The CDR3 runs 18 residues. For the CDR3, the DNA is TGTGCCAGCAGCAAAATCTACTCGCGGGATATTTACGCAGATACGCAGTATTTT. Encoded protein: CASSKIYSRDIYADTQYF.

The rearrangement links TRBV5-4 to TRBJ2-7; the match to TRBD2 covers 15 bases. The J segment lost 0 bases and the V segment lost 3 bases, leaving 4 bases of the junction unmatched. Germline-derived CDR1 and CDR2 are SGHNT and YYREEE (reference sequence). This CDR3 comprises 17 residues. The CDR3, as DNA: TGTGCCAGCAGCTCCGGGACTAGCGGGAGGAGCTCCTACGAGCAGTACTTC. Protein product: CASSSGTSGRSSYEQYF.

V usage is TRBV28 and J usage is TRBJ2-2; possibly TRBD2 for D (5 bases). CDR1 and CDR2 (germline): MDHEN, SYDVKM. This CDR3 comprises 15 residues. With 3 bases removed from V and 2 bases from J, the gap between germline ends came to 10 bases. The CDR3 DNA reads TGTGCCAGCAGTTTTCCGGGATCCAACACCGGGGAGCTGTTTTTT. The encoded protein is CASSFPGSNTGELFF.

This rearrangement joins TRBV4-1 to TRBJ2-3; 7 nucleotides line up with TRBD2. CDR1 is MGHRA and CDR2 is YSYEKL in the germline V gene. There are 18 residues in the CDR3. The junction had 9 bases not matched to a gene; V was cut back by 0 bases and J by 0 bases. The CDR3 coding sequence is TGCGCCAGCAGCCAAGATCTTACAGCGGGAAGCAGCACAGATACGCAGTATTTT. This encodes CASSQDLTAGSSTDTQYF.